This TCR beta chain was documented in a study of Ad26.COV2.S vaccination and SARS-CoV-2 variants. Study as a whole: Intramuscularly, Ad26.COV2.S was given either once or twice, 56 days apart.

As for treatment: roughly 19 received Ad26.COV2.S at low or high dose, single or two shots; 5 received placebo; per-sample allocation not given. Collection of the samples took place on day 63 after the first injection of vaccine or placebo. Germline CDR1 reads LNHDA; CDR2 reads SQIVND (reference sequence). J lost 4 bases, V lost 6 bases, and 9 bases had no gene match. CDR3 length equals 15 residues. The table came from immunoSEQ multiplex PCR; TCRdb's copy has only in-frame clones and leaves some out. The table lists around 250,000 clones, around 88% of them singletons, with 2.9% in the top ten. This clonotype originated in a person between 18 and 60 years old who received the Ad26.COV2.S COVID-19 vaccine or a placebo. Sequences were derived from peripheral blood, sampled in a trial of Ad26.COV2.S vaccine versus placebo. V is TRBV19 and J is TRBJ2-3, with TRBD2 matching 8 bases. CDR3 bases: TGTGCCAGTAGCAAATACCCCGGGAGGGCAGATACGCAGTATTTT. It yields the protein CASSKYPGRADTQYF.